These T cell receptor beta chains were read from a single sample in a study of OX40 agonist ivuxolimab in advanced cancers. Some clones are missing from TCRdb's copy, which holds only in-frame ones; the method was immunoSEQ multiplex PCR. The sample lists over 30,000 clones; 82% were seen once. Source: CD4+ or CD8+ T cells sorted from blood, taken in a trial of the OX40 agonist ivuxolimab. The source of these receptors is an adult with an advanced solid tumor such as melanoma, head and neck, liver or kidney cancer. CDR3s include the opening cysteine and the closing phenylalanine or tryptophan. A D gene is named only where the DNA matches it firmly. Not every row has a clone size; where given, it reads once, few, many or a size class.

CASSFDTFQYF	TGTGCCAGCAGCTTTGACACATTCCAGTACTTC	NA	TRBV5-6	TRBJ2-5	NA
CASSPGLYNEQFF	TGTGCCAGCTCACCAGGGCTCTACAATGAGCAGTTCTTC	NA	TRBV18	TRBJ2-1	NA
CASSRRAGPGNTIYF	TGTGCCAGCAGCCGCCGGGCAGGGCCTGGAAACACCATATATTTT	NA	TRBV2	TRBJ1-3	NA
CASSLRGPDTGELFF	TGTGCCAGCAGCTTAAGGGGGCCCGACACCGGGGAGCTGTTTTTT	NA	TRBV11-3	TRBJ2-2	TRBD1
CASPGRSYYGYTF	TGTGCCAGCCCGGGCAGATCCTACTATGGCTACACCTTC	NA	TRBV6-1	TRBJ1-2	NA
CASRLQGETQYF	TGTGCCAGCAGGCTACAGGGAGAGACCCAGTACTTC	NA	TRBV28	TRBJ2-5	NA
CASRVTGGEQYF	TGTGCCTCGCGGGTCACAGGGGGCGAGCAGTACTTC	NA	TRBV10-3	TRBJ2-7	TRBD1
CASSPSRPQNTGELFF	TGTGCCAGCTCACCATCGCGTCCACAGAACACCGGGGAGCTGTTTTTT	once	TRBV18	TRBJ2-2	NA
CASSLYSGGRDEQFF	TGTGCCAGCAGCTTGTATTCGGGGGGTCGCGATGAGCAGTTCTTC	NA	TRBV13	TRBJ2-1	TRBD2
CASSELAGGGNTQYF	TGTGCCAGCAGTGAACTAGCGGGAGGGGGGAATACGCAGTATTTT	NA	TRBV2	TRBJ2-3	TRBD2
CASSPTGQPQETQYF	TGTGCCAGCAGCCCCACGGGACAGCCTCAAGAGACCCAGTACTTC	once	TRBV7-6	TRBJ2-5	TRBD1
CAAIPSGNTDTQYF	TGTGCCGCAATTCCTAGCGGGAACACAGATACGCAGTATTTT	NA	TRBV30	TRBJ2-3	TRBD2
CASSYEGGVEKLFF	TGTGCCAGCAGTTACGAGGGAGGGGTGGAAAAACTGTTTTTT	once	TRBV6-5	TRBJ1-4	NA
CASRGDGQNYGYTF	TGTGCCAGCAGAGGGGACGGGCAAAACTATGGCTACACCTTC	NA	TRBV6-5	TRBJ1-2	NA
CASAQSGGSPGNTIYF	TGTGCCAGCGCCCAGAGTGGGGGATCCCCTGGAAACACCATATATTTT	NA	TRBV14	TRBJ1-3	NA
CASSLEVVGSGYTF	TGTGCCAGCAGCTTAGAGGTAGTGGGAAGCGGCTACACCTTC	NA	TRBV7-9	TRBJ1-2	NA
CASSYPLAALAKNIQYF	TGTGCCAGCAGTTACCCTCTAGCGGCCCTAGCCAAAAACATTCAGTACTTC	NA	TRBV11-2	TRBJ2-4	TRBD2
CASSPDRAVLTF	TGTGCTAGCAGCCCTGACAGGGCCGTCCTGACTTTC	NA	TRBV7-7	TRBJ2-6	TRBD1
CASSLQGYNSPLHF	TGTGCCAGCAGTTTACAGGGATATAATTCACCCCTCCACTTT	NA	TRBV11-2	TRBJ1-6	NA
CAINAVSGINEQFF	TGTGCCATCAATGCTGTTAGCGGGATCAATGAGCAGTTCTTC	NA	TRBV10-3	TRBJ2-1	TRBD2
CAWSPQNQPQHF	TGTGCCTGGAGCCCCCAGAATCAGCCCCAGCATTTT	NA	TRBV30	TRBJ1-5	NA
CASSGDRGYGYTF	TGTGCCAGCAGTGGTGACAGGGGATATGGCTACACCTTC	NA	TRBV2	TRBJ1-2	TRBD1
CASSLDRASNEQFF	TGTGCCAGCAGCTTGGACCGGGCTAGCAATGAGCAGTTCTTC	NA	TRBV7-2	TRBJ2-1	NA
CASSPGPYGYTF	TGTGCCAGCAGCCCTGGACCTTACGGCTACACCTTC	few	TRBV11-2	TRBJ1-2	NA